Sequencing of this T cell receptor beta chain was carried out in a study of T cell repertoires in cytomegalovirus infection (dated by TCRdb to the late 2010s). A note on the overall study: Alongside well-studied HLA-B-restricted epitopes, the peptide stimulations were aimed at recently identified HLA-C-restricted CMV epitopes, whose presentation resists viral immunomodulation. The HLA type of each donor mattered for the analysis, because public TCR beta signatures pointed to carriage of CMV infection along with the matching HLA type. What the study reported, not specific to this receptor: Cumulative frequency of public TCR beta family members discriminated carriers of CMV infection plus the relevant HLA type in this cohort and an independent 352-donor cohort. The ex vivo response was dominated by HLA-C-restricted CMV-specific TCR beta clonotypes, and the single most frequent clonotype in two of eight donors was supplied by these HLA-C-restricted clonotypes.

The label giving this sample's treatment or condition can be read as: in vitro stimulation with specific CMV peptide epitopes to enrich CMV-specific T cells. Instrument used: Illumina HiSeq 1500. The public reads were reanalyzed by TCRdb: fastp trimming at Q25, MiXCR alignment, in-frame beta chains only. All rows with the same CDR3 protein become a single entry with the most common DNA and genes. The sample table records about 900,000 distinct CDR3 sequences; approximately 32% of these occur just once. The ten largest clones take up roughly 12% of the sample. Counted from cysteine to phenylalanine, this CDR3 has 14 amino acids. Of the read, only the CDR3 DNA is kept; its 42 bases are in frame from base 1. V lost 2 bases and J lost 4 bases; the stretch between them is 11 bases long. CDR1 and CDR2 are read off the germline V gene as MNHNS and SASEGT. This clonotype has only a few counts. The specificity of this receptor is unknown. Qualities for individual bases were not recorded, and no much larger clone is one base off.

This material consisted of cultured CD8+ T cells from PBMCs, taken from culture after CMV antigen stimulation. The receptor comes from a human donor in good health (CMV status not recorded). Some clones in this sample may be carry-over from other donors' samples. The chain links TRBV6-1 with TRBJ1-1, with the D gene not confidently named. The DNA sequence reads TGTGCCAGCAGTGAAACGGTCGCTCGCACTGAAGCTTTCTTT. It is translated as CASSETVARTEAFF.